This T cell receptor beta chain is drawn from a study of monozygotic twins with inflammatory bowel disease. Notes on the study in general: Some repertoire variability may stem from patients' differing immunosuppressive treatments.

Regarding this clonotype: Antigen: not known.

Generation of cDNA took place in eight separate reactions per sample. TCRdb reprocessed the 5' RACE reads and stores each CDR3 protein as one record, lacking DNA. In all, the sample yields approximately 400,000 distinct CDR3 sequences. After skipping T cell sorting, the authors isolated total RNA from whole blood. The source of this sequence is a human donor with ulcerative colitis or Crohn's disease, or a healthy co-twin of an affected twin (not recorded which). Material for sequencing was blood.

The CDR3 loop reads CASSWDLYNEQFF. This rearrangement joins TRBV7-6 to TRBJ2-1; TCRdb returns TRBD2, unconfirmable since there is no DNA. CDR3 length: 13 residues. The germline CDR1 and CDR2 sequences are SGHVS and FNYEAQ.